This TCR beta chain is drawn from a study of cytomegalovirus exposure and HLA in healthy donors. Whole-study findings and limits: Analyzed later, association rates of TCRs varied across HLA loci, with DRB1 most and HLA-C fewest.

The PCR was carried out with 60 Vbeta primers and 13 Jbeta primers. Assay used: immunoSEQ multiplex PCR; TCRdb lists only in-frame clones, some missing. This sample yields about 100,000 clones, of which about three quarters are seen a single time; roughly 14% belongs to the top ten. Regarding this clone: What it binds is unknown.

Germline trimming cut 4 bases from V and 3 bases from J; bases unmatched to any gene: 5. This CDR3 is built from 14 residues. Germline lookup yields CDR1 MDHEN and CDR2 SYDVKM. The chain has TRBV28 and TRBJ1-2, with 7 bases aligning to TRBD1. This TCR was sampled from a male donor in good health and CMV-seropositive. Specimen: PBMCs. The CDR3, as DNA: TGTGCCAGCAGTTCCGGACAGGACCACTATGGCTACACCTTC. The encoded protein is CASSSGQDHYGYTF.